There are many counts of the clone carrying this T cell receptor beta chain. Its target is unknown. The data were taken from a study of T cells in Graves' hyperthyroidism and ophthalmopathy. The study's findings and limits: Also found in blood were most expanded thyroid clonotypes above 0.001. A median 6.5 months before onset, the model predicted ophthalmopathy. A model built on 13 V-J features separated ophthalmopathy from stable hyperthyroidism.

Amplified TCR beta CDR3 regions came from RNA transcripts. HTBI primers drove first-round RT-PCR of the TCR CDR3. TCRdb reanalysed the multiplex PCR reads using MiXCR and keeps one entry per CDR3 protein. This table has approximately 640,000 distinct CDR3 sequences, roughly 17% appearing once. Germline assignment: CDR1 SNHLY and CDR2 FYNNEI. Trimming pared 11 bases from V and 5 bases from J, leaving 18 bases between. The CDR3 consists of 13 residues. The TCR was taken from a man between 50 and 59 years old with Graves' hyperthyroidism. Sequenced: blood. The chain has TRBV2 and TRBJ1-2; D gene uncertain. In DNA, the CDR3 is TGTGCCTCTCGAATCGCTGGACCTTATGGCTACACCTTC. Residues: CASRIAGPYGYTF.